Presented here are 10 T cell receptor beta chains from one specimen sequenced in a study of control samples from healthy donors and cancer patients. Method: immunoSEQ multiplex PCR; TCRdb's copy keeps in-frame clones and lacks some. The profile shows 45,000 to 60,000 clones, 85% to 95% of them singletons. Sequenced sample: blood. The origin of the receptors is a man between 25 and 39 years old in good health.

This clone was observed once. This rearrangement joins TRBV19 to TRBJ2-2; no reliable D call. Germline V lookup: CDR1 LNHDA, CDR2 SQIVND (reference sequence). Trimming pared 3 bases from V and 5 bases from J, leaving 10 bases between. This CDR3 comprises 14 residues. CDR3 in amino acids: CASSMRPETGELFF. The CDR3 region has the DNA TGTGCCAGTAGTATGCGGCCCGAAACCGGGGAGCTGTTTTTT.

This rearrangement joins TRBV6-1 to TRBJ1-2; possibly TRBD1 for D (5 bases). Germline V lookup: CDR1 MNHNS, CDR2 SASEGT. V shed 3 bases and J shed 4 bases, with 12 bases lying between them. The CDR3 covers 14 residues. CDR3 region: CASSEGQDLYGYTF. The CDR3 DNA reads as TGTGCCAGCAGTGAGGGGCAGGACCTCTATGGCTACACCTTC.

V is TRBV25-1 and J is TRBJ1-1; D is perhaps TRBD1 (6 bases). The V end was cut by 3 bases, the J end by 1 base, with 9 bases between. Germline CDR1 and CDR2: MGHDK and SYGVNS. The CDR3 spans 14 residues. Written as DNA, the CDR3 is TGTGCCAGCAGTGAGCTCAGGGGGAACACTGAAGCTTTCTTT. This codes for CASSELRGNTEAFF.

The table lists this clone with a count of one. This chain joins TRBV7-3 and TRBJ1-6; the D is unclear. The V end was cut by 5 bases, the J end by 15 bases, with 20 bases between. CDR1 is SGHTA, CDR2 FQGTGA, per germline. This CDR3 has 14 residues. The CDR3 nucleotides are TGTGCCAGCAGCATTAACGTAGGGATCCCAGTCCTCCACTTT. Residues: CASSINVGIPVLHF. Together with reference TRBV7-3 and TRBJ1-6, the CDR3 gives the full variable domain: GAGVSQTPSNKVTEKGKYVELRCDPISGHTALYWYRQSLGQGPEFLIYFQGTGAADDSGLPNDRFFAVRPEGSVSTLKIQRTERGDSAVYLCASSINVGIPVLHFGNGTRLTVT.

The V gene is TRBV4-3, the J gene TRBJ2-7; 8 nucleotides align to TRBD2. Germline V gene data show CDR1 as LGHNA and CDR2 as YSLEER. This CDR3 is 15 amino acids long. Unmatched junction bases numbered 8, after V lost 5 bases and J lost 2 bases. Here the CDR3 reads CASSSRGGGTYEQYF. As DNA, the CDR3 is TGCGCCAGCAGCTCCCGGGGCGGGGGGACCTACGAGCAGTACTTC.

The V call is TRBV11-2, the J call TRBJ2-1; tentative D call: TRBD2 (6 bases). Germline lookup yields CDR1 SGHAT and CDR2 FQNNGV. Trimming removed 5 bases from V and 0 bases from J, with 14 bases in between. The CDR3 extends over 16 amino acids. The CDR3 reads CASSPPGVNSYNEQFF. As DNA, the CDR3 is TGTGCCAGCAGCCCGCCGGGGGTCAACTCCTACAATGAGCAGTTCTTC.

This chain connects TRBV10-3 to TRBJ1-2; TRBD1 aligns across 7 bases. Germline CDR1 and CDR2: ENHRY and SYGVKD. Unmatched junction bases numbered 12, after V lost 0 bases and J lost 8 bases. CDR3 length: 16 residues. The CDR3 loop is CAISESVLEGAGGYTF. CDR3 bases: TGTGCCATCAGTGAGTCTGTTCTAGAGGGGGCGGGAGGCTACACCTTC.

The genes are TRBV5-3 and TRBJ2-7, with 7 bases lining up with TRBD2. TRBV5-3 qualifies as an ORF whose function is uncertain. With V trimmed by 3 bases and J by 0 bases, 9 bases remained unmatched. The CDR3 consists of 16 residues. DNA for the CDR3: TGTGCCAGAAGCTGGCCTCAAGCTAGCGGCTCCTACGAGCAGTACTTC. Amino acids: CARSWPQASGSYEQYF.

J is TRBJ2-5 and V is TRBV28; unclear D gene. The germline gives CDR1 MDHEN, CDR2 SYDVKM. Deletions cut 2 bases from V and 5 bases from J, with 6 bases between. The CDR3 sequence is 12 residues long. CDR3 in amino acids: CASSLGWETQYF. The DNA for the CDR3 is TGTGCCAGCAGTTTAGGGTGGGAGACCCAGTACTTC.

The chain is built from TRBV29-1 and TRBJ1-1; the D is unclear. From germline, CDR1 is SQVTM and CDR2 ANQGSEA. Trimming took 6 bases from V and 2 from J, leaving 7 bases between them. The CDR3 covers 11 residues. DNA of the CDR3: TGCAGCGTCGCTGCCAACACTGAAGCTTTCTTT. This translates into CSVAANTEAFF. Filled out from reference TRBV29-1 and TRBJ1-1, the complete variable domain reads SAVISQKPSRDICQRGTSLTIQCQVDSQVTMMFWYRQQPGQSLTLIATANQGSEATYESGFVIDKFPISRPNLTFSTLTVSNMSPEDSSIYLCSVAANTEAFFGQGTRLTVV.